What follows are 16 T cell receptor beta chains derived from one specimen sequenced in a study of blood T cell repertoires in COVID-19. Repertoires were generated with immunoSEQ multiplex PCR, while TCRdb's copy carries only in-frame clones and drops some. The data show about 81,000 clones, with 88% seen just once and more than 4.5% held by the top ten. The material sequenced was peripheral blood. These receptor sequences come from a woman aged 80 or older with acute or convalescent COVID-19.

This chain uses TRBV11-1 with TRBJ1-2; D may be TRBD1 (6 bases). From germline, CDR1 is SGHAT and CDR2 FQDESV (reference sequence). The CDR3 contains 14 residues. Between the trimmed V and J ends, which lost 3 bases and 3 bases, there was a span of 11 bases. CDR3 in DNA: TGTGCCAGCAGCTTCGGGACATTGGACTATGGCTACACCTTC. It is translated as CASSFGTLDYGYTF.

The V call is TRBV6-6, the J call TRBJ1-6; possible D gene TRBD1, 6 bases. The germline V and J ends were trimmed by 5 bases and 9 bases, with 14 bases remaining between them. Germline assignment: CDR1 MNHNY and CDR2 SVGAGI (reference sequence). There are 14 residues in the CDR3. The CDR3 DNA is TGTGCCAGCAGTAACACAGGGAGTAGTTCACCCCTCCACTTT. It is translated as CASSNTGSSSPLHF.

This clone appeared a single time. The gene calls are TRBV2 and TRBJ2-7; 14 positions match TRBD2. With 6 bases clipped from V and 4 bases from J, the junction kept 5 bases outside the gene matches. Germline-derived CDR1 and CDR2 are SNHLY and FYNNEI. This CDR3 spans 15 amino acids. This chain's CDR3 is CASRATSGRAYEQYF. For the CDR3, the DNA is TGTGCCAGCAGAGCGACTAGCGGGAGGGCGTACGAGCAGTACTTC.

This chain uses TRBV7-2 with TRBJ2-7; 7 positions agree with TRBD1. V lost 6 bases to trimming and J lost 2 bases; unmatched junction nucleotides: 7. The CDR3 spans 14 residues. Looked up from germline, CDR1 is SGHTA and CDR2 is FQGNSA. The CDR3 nucleotides are TGTGCCAGCAGGAGGGACAGTGGGGCCTACGAGCAGTACTTC. As protein: CASRRDSGAYEQYF. Using reference TRBV7-2 and TRBJ2-7 for the parts outside the CDR3, the full variable domain is GAGVSQSPSNKVTEKGKDVELRCDPISGHTALYWYRQSLGQGLEFLIYFQGNSAPDKSGLPSDRFSAERTGGSVSTLTIQRTQQEDSAVYLCASRRDSGAYEQYFGPGTRLTVT.

This clone was found once. This chain joins TRBV19 and TRBJ1-1, with 7 bases matching TRBD1. From germline, CDR1 is LNHDA and CDR2 SQIVND (reference sequence). This CDR3 is built from 14 residues. J was trimmed by 0 bases and V by 6 bases; bases with no gene match: 4. For the CDR3, the DNA is TGTGCCAGTAGGCGGGGACAGATGAACACTGAAGCTTTCTTT. Amino acid sequence: CASRRGQMNTEAFF.

This sequence joins TRBV5-5 and TRBJ1-1; 9 positions agree with TRBD1. Germline loops: CDR1 SGHKS, CDR2 YYEKEE (reference sequence). This CDR3 is built from 14 residues. Germline trimming cut 5 bases from V and 6 bases from J; bases unmatched to any gene: 8. CDR3 sequence reads: CASSSGQGGAEAFF. CDR3 in DNA: TGTGCCAGCAGTTCGGGACAGGGTGGCGCTGAAGCTTTCTTT.

The V and J genes are TRBV7-9 and TRBJ2-5, with no clear D. The V end was cut by 6 bases, the J end by 0 bases, with 5 bases between. Germline-derived CDR1 and CDR2 are SEHNR and FQNEAQ (reference sequence). This CDR3 comprises 12 residues. CDR3 nucleotides: TGTGCCAGCAGTAATAACCAAGAGACCCAGTACTTC. It is translated as CASSNNQETQYF.

CDR3 region: CSAQSPGPGTYEQYF. CDR3 coding DNA: TGCAGCGCCCAAAGTCCGGGTCCCGGGACCTACGAGCAGTACTTC. The chain uses TRBV29-1 and TRBJ2-7; TRBD2 might be the D (5 bases). CDR1 and CDR2 (germline): SQVTM, ANQGSEA. V lost 7 bases to trimming and J lost 2 bases, with 21 bases between them. This CDR3 is 15 amino acids long.

This clone was detected only once. The rearrangement links TRBV15 to TRBJ1-2; tentatively, D is TRBD1 (6 bases). This CDR3 is 13 amino acids long. The germline V gene has CDR1 LNHNV and CDR2 YYDKDF (reference sequence). V was clipped by 5 bases and J by 2 bases, with 9 bases between them. CDR3 DNA: TGTGCCACCAGCGGGGGCAGAAACTATGGCTACACCTTC. Its protein product is CATSGGRNYGYTF.

The chain joins TRBV7-2 to TRBJ2-1, with TRBD2 identical over 7 bases. The V gene's germline CDR1 is SGHTA and CDR2 FQGNSA. This CDR3 has 14 residues. V gave up 6 bases and J gave up 3 bases; unmatched junction bases: 5. The CDR3 loop is CASRLSSGYNEQFF. As DNA, the CDR3 is TGTGCCAGCAGACTTTCTAGCGGCTACAATGAGCAGTTCTTC. The variable domain in full, with the rest retrieved from reference TRBV7-2 and TRBJ2-1, is GAGVSQSPSNKVTEKGKDVELRCDPISGHTALYWYRQSLGQGLEFLIYFQGNSAPDKSGLPSDRFSAERTGGSVSTLTIQRTQQEDSAVYLCASRLSSGYNEQFFGPGTRLTVL.

This clone occurred once. The chain uses TRBV25-1 and TRBJ1-6; 9 bases match TRBD1. V was clipped by 9 bases and J by 3 bases; unmatched bases: 6. Germline-derived CDR1 and CDR2 are MGHDK and SYGVNS. The CDR3 is 15 amino acids. CDR3 coding DNA: TGTGCCAGTGGAGCGGGACAGGGCTATAATTCACCCCTCCACTTT. This gives the protein CASGAGQGYNSPLHF.

The chain recombines TRBV3-1 (or the pseudogene TRBV3-2) with TRBJ2-4, with 7 bases aligning to TRBD1. This CDR3 is 16 amino acids long. The junction had 12 bases not matched to a gene; V was cut back by 0 bases and J by 10 bases. Germline assignment: CDR1 LGHDT and CDR2 YNNKEL (reference sequence). The CDR3 coding sequence is TGTGCCAGCAGCCAAGATGGGGGCAGGGGGAATATGATTCAGTACTTC. Translating it yields CASSQDGGRGNMIQYF.

The chain is built from TRBV4-1 and TRBJ1-1; 9 bases fit TRBD1. CDR1 and CDR2 (germline): MGHRA, YSYEKL. CDR3 length: 15 residues. With 1 base clipped from V and 3 bases from J, the junction kept 3 bases outside the gene matches. The CDR3 spells CASSQVRTGDTEAFF. Written as DNA, the CDR3 is TGCGCCAGCAGCCAAGTTAGGACAGGGGACACTGAAGCTTTCTTT.

This chain joins TRBV19 and TRBJ2-7; 8 bases are shared with TRBD1. This CDR3 comprises 15 residues. Losses at the gene ends were 1 base for V and 6 bases for J; bases not matched to a gene: 8. CDR1 and CDR2 (germline): LNHDA, SQIVND (reference sequence). Here the CDR3 reads CASSIGRTGLGEQYF. The CDR3 nucleotides read TGTGCCAGTAGTATAGGTCGGACAGGGTTGGGCGAGCAGTACTTC.

The chain couples TRBV19 to TRBJ2-2; 7 bases are a match to TRBD2. With V trimmed by 6 bases and J by 3 bases, 4 bases remained unmatched. Germline CDR1 and CDR2: LNHDA and SQIVND (reference sequence). The CDR3 length is 14 residues. CDR3 DNA: TGTGCCAGTAGCCTGGGACTATACACCGGGGAGCTGTTTTTT. It translates to CASSLGLYTGELFF.

This clone appeared once. The chain employs TRBV6-2 or TRBV6-3 and TRBJ1-5; perhaps TRBD1 as D (5 bases). The CDR3 spans 14 residues. V was pared by 2 bases and J by 6 bases, with 11 bases between. Germline V CDR1 and CDR2: MNHEY, SVGEGT. The CDR3 protein is CASSYRGGGQPQHF. The CDR3 coding sequence is TGTGCCAGCAGTTACCGGGGGGGTGGTCAGCCCCAGCATTTT.